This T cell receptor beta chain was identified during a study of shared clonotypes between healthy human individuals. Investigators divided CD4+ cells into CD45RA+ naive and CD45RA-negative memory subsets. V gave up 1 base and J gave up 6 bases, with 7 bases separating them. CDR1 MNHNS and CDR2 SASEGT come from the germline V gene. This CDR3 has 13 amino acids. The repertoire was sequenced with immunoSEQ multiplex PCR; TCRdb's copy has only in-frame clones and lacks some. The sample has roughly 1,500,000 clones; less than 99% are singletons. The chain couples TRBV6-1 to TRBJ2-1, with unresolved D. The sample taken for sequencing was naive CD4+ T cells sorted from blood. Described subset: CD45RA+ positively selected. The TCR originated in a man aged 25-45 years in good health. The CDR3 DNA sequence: TGTGCCAGCAGTGAAGTAGAAGCCAATGAGCAGTTCTTC. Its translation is CASSEVEANEQFF.